Shown below are 14 T cell receptor beta chains from a single sample sequenced in a study of blood T cells in healthy people across ages. Through a sample-barcoded 5' primer and a J-beta primer mix, a second PCR was run for about 6 to 11 cycles. TCRdb called the 5' RACE reads again in MiXCR, with one record for every CDR3 protein. The sample lists 700,000 to 800,000 distinct CDR3 sequences; roughly 44% were seen once. The sample consisted of blood. These receptor sequences come from a woman in her sixties in good health.

This clonotype was observed at least ten times. This sequence joins TRBV6-2 or TRBV6-3 and TRBJ2-1, with 7 bases matching TRBD2. CDR3 length: 16 amino acids. Per germline, CDR1 MNHEY and CDR2 SVGEGT. V gave up 2 bases and J gave up 6 bases; unmatched junction bases: 10. The CDR3 nucleotides read TGTGCCAGCAGTTACGGCGGGAGTGTCCAGATCAATGAGCAGTTCTTC. This translates into CASSYGGSVQINEQFF.

The chain is built from TRBV12-5 and TRBJ2-6; D not certain. V was cut by 7 bases and J by 0 bases, with 4 bases left in between. In germline, CDR1 is LGHNT, CDR2 FRNRAP. The CDR3 totals 13 residues. CDR3 in amino acids: CASAHSGANVLTF. The CDR3 bases are TGTGCTAGTGCTCACTCTGGGGCCAACGTCCTGACTTTC. Full variable domain (rest looked up from reference TRBV12-5 and TRBJ2-6): DARVTQTPRHKVTEMGQEVTMRCQPILGHNTVFWYRQTMMQGLELLAYFRNRAPLDDSGMPKDRFSAEMPDATLATLKIQPSEPRDSAVYFCASAHSGANVLTFGAGSRLTVL.

This clonotype came up a few times. This chain's CDR3 is CASSLFRGRALEQYF. In nucleotides, the CDR3 is TGTGCCAGCAGCTTGTTCCGCGGGAGGGCCCTCGAGCAGTACTTC. The genes are TRBV5-6 and TRBJ2-7, with 9 bases that match TRBD2. Germline values: CDR1 SGHDT, CDR2 YYEEEE. V lost 1 base and J lost 6; bases outside the gene matches: 8. The CDR3 covers 15 residues. The full variable domain, rest sourced from reference TRBV5-6 and TRBJ2-7, is DAGVTQSPTHLIKTRGQQVTLRCSPKSGHDTVSWYQQALGQGPQFIFQYYEEEERQRGNFPDRFSGHQFPNYSSELNVNALLLGDSALYLCASSLFRGRALEQYFGPGTRLTVT.

This clonotype showed up just a few times. V is TRBV9 and J is TRBJ2-7, with 9 bases fitting TRBD1. The CDR3 totals 14 residues. The germline CDR1 and CDR2 sequences are SGDLS and YYNGEE. V was clipped by 4 bases and J by 2 bases; unmatched bases: 4. The CDR3 is CASSRGTGPYEQYF. The CDR3 region has the DNA TGTGCCAGCAGCAGGGGGACAGGGCCCTACGAGCAGTACTTC.

The chain is built from TRBV7-3 and TRBJ1-1, with TRBD1 matching 11 bases. Unmatched junction bases numbered 7, after V lost 2 bases and J lost 5 bases. The CDR3 has 16 amino acids. Germline V gene data show CDR1 as SGHTA and CDR2 as FQGTGA. CDR3 DNA: TGTGCCAGCAGCTTAGGGGGGACAGGGGGAGGGACTGAAGCTTTCTTT. Protein: CASSLGGTGGGTEAFF.

This clonotype showed up just a few times. As DNA, the CDR3 is TGTGCCAGCAGGGCTACAGGGGGCGCCGGTCAGCCCCAGCATTTT. It codes for CASRATGGAGQPQHF. V gene TRBV25-1 combines with J gene TRBJ1-5, with 9 bases matching TRBD1. The CDR3 extends over 15 amino acids. J lost 6 bases, V lost 6 bases, and 9 bases had no gene match. CDR1 MGHDK and CDR2 SYGVNS come from the germline V gene.

V is TRBV20-1 and J is TRBJ2-3; D is possibly TRBD1 or TRBD2 (5 bases each). The V and J ends lost 5 bases and 3 bases respectively, with 18 bases between them. Germline-derived CDR1 and CDR2 are DFQATT and SNEGSKA (reference sequence). The CDR3 is made up of 15 amino acids. DNA of the CDR3: TGCAGTGCTGCAGATACCGGGGCTGAGACAGATACGCAGTATTTT. Amino acids: CSAADTGAETDTQYF.

There are many counts of this clonotype. The rearrangement uses TRBV29-1 and TRBJ2-3, with 10 bases lining up with TRBD2. With V trimmed by 1 base and J by 2 bases, 6 bases remained unmatched. The CDR3 covers 16 residues. Germline CDR1 is SQVTM and CDR2 is ANQGSEA. The CDR3 is CSVEGELAGHTDTQYF. The CDR3 DNA sequence: TGCAGCGTTGAAGGAGAACTAGCGGGGCACACAGATACGCAGTATTTT.

Only a few counts were recorded for this clonotype. V usage is TRBV4-3 and J usage is TRBJ2-1; maybe TRBD1 (5 bases). CDR1 is LGHNA, CDR2 YSLEER, per germline. V gave up 1 base and J gave up 0 bases, with 10 bases separating them. This CDR3 has 16 amino acids. CDR3 coding DNA: TGCGCCAGCAGCCAAGGACAGACGAGCTCCTACAATGAGCAGTTCTTC. Amino acids: CASSQGQTSSYNEQFF.

This chain uses TRBV30 with TRBJ2-1; the match to TRBD2 covers 10 bases. The DNA end is a closer match to TRBJ2-7, so the J assignment may be wrong. This CDR3 contains 15 residues. The V gene's germline CDR1 is GTSNPN and CDR2 SVGIG (reference sequence). The CDR3 DNA sequence: TGTGCCTGGAGTGTGAGCGGGGGGGCCTACAATGAGCAGTACTTC. Protein sequence: CAWSVSGGAYNEQYF.

The table lists this clonotype with a few counts. The chain combines TRBV2 with TRBJ2-7; D unclear. Per germline, CDR1 SNHLY and CDR2 FYNNEI. V lost 2 bases to trimming and J lost 2 bases, with 4 bases between them. This CDR3 is built from 12 residues. Here the CDR3 reads CASSESPYEQYF. CDR3 bases: TGTGCCAGCAGTGAAAGCCCCTACGAGCAGTACTTC.

The gene calls are TRBV6-2 or TRBV6-3 and TRBJ2-4; D may be TRBD1 or TRBD2 (5 bases each). The CDR3 loop spans 14 amino acids. CDR1 and CDR2 (germline): MNHEY, SVGEGT. V lost 5 bases and J lost 13, with 21 bases in between. The CDR3 DNA is TGTGCCAGCAGTGTCCAGGGAGTTACCTACGGGCAGTACTTC. It yields the protein CASSVQGVTYGQYF.

This clonotype was counted between two and nine times. The chain couples TRBV20-1 to TRBJ2-7; TRBD2 aligns across 7 bases. The V gene's germline CDR1 is DFQATT and CDR2 SNEGSKA (reference sequence). This CDR3 region has 14 residues. With 3 bases clipped from V and 4 bases from J, the junction kept 9 bases outside the gene matches. CDR3 protein: CSASLVAGGYEQYF. In DNA form, the CDR3 reads TGCAGTGCTAGTTTGGTAGCGGGTGGTTACGAGCAGTACTTC.

This chain joins TRBV5-1 and TRBJ2-7, with D possibly matching TRBD2 (5 bases). This CDR3 contains 16 residues. Trimming took 3 bases from V and 0 from J, leaving 16 bases between them. Germline V gene sequence: CDR1 SGHRS, CDR2 YFSETQ. The CDR3 region has the DNA TGCGCCAGCAGCTCCGGACCCGGACTTAGCTCCTACGAGCAGTACTTC. This codes for CASSSGPGLSSYEQYF.